These 7 T cell receptor beta chains were all obtained from the same sample, sequenced in a study of regulatory T cells in long-lasting Graves disease. Time point indicated: newly diagnosed GD, antithyroid drugs for less than 3 months. PBMCs provided the RNA from which the TCR library was made. According to the study, TCR beta libraries were built with iRepertoire HTBI primers and CDR3-region Arm-PCR. TCRdb fed the multiplex PCR reads into MiXCR, producing one record per CDR3 protein. This table has 200,000 to 250,000 distinct CDR3 sequences, about 19% appearing once. Here the sequenced sample was peripheral blood mononuclear cells (PBMCs), taken at new diagnosis, from a patient treated with antithyroid drugs. Receptor source: a female donor with Graves disease.

This clonotype was seen many times. The rearrangement uses TRBV19 and TRBJ2-7; 14 positions match TRBD2. Germline V CDR1 and CDR2: LNHDA, SQIVND (reference sequence). The J segment lost 4 bases and the V segment lost 8 bases, leaving 4 bases of the junction unmatched. CDR3 size: 14 residues. The CDR3 loop reads CASAGTSGSYEQYF. CDR3 coding DNA: TGTGCCAGTGCCGGGACTAGCGGGAGTTACGAGCAGTACTTC.

This clonotype was seen repeatedly, ten times or more. The chain is built from TRBV10-1 and TRBJ1-5; possibly TRBD1 for D (6 bases). CDR1 is WNHNN, CDR2 SYGVQD, per germline (reference sequence). The V end was cut by 8 bases, the J end by 9 bases, with 17 bases between. CDR3 size: 13 residues. The CDR3 sequence: CASPGAVGRPQHF. The DNA for the CDR3 is TGCGCCAGCCCGGGGGCGGTAGGGCGGCCCCAGCATTTT.

This clonotype was seen a few times. The chain carries TRBV4-1 and TRBJ2-7; D ambiguous. V gave up 3 bases and J gave up 0 bases, with 12 bases separating them. The germline V gene has CDR1 MGHRA and CDR2 YSYEKL. This CDR3 has 15 residues. CDR3: CASSHTADSSYEQYF. The CDR3 coding sequence is TGCGCCAGCAGCCATACTGCTGATAGCTCCTACGAGCAGTACTTC.

This clonotype has only a few counts. The rearrangement uses TRBV6-1 and TRBJ1-1, with D uncertain. V lost 6 bases to trimming and J lost 0 bases, with 14 bases between them. CDR1 is MNHNS and CDR2 is SASEGT in the germline V gene. The CDR3 length is 15 residues. The CDR3 region has the DNA TGTGCCAGCAGCAAACGACGGGGTCTGAACACTGAAGCTTTCTTT. Its protein product is CASSKRRGLNTEAFF.

This clonotype has ten or more counts. The chain couples TRBV30 to TRBJ2-3; D not resolved. Trimming cost V 2 bases and J 0 bases, with 6 bases left between them. Per germline, CDR1 GTSNPN and CDR2 SVGIG (reference sequence). The CDR3 is 13 amino acids. This CDR3 reads CAWSTGSTDTQYF. Written as DNA, the CDR3 is TGTGCCTGGAGTACGGGTAGCACAGATACGCAGTATTTT. The variable domain in full, completed from reference TRBV30 and TRBJ2-3, reads SQTIHQWPATLVQPVGSPLSLECTVEGTSNPNLYWYRQAAGRGLQLLFYSVGIGQISSEVPQNLSASRPQDRQFILSSKKLLLSDSGFYLCAWSTGSTDTQYFGPGTRLTVL.

The chain combines TRBV29-1 with TRBJ2-3; D may be TRBD1 (7 bases). Trimming took off 4 bases at V and 3 bases at J, with 14 bases between the two ends. Per germline, CDR1 SQVTM and CDR2 ANQGSEA. The CDR3 is 14 amino acids. The CDR3, as DNA: TGCAGCGTTGGGGGGGACAGCATAACAGATACGCAGTATTTT. This codes for CSVGGDSITDTQYF.

In its sample, this clonotype was seen many times. The chain uses TRBV20-1 and TRBJ2-7; perhaps TRBD2 as D (5 bases). The CDR3 contains 14 residues. Between the trimmed V and J ends, which lost 5 bases and 3 bases, there was a span of 17 bases. The germline CDR1 and CDR2 sequences are DFQATT and SNEGSKA (reference sequence). The CDR3 here is CSAGRGSVGYEQYF. CDR3 bases: TGCAGTGCTGGCCGGGGTTCTGTAGGCTACGAGCAGTACTTC.